A single sample gave rise to the 18 T cell receptor beta chains below, sequenced in a study of molecular identifiers for immune sequencing clone quantification. TCRdb redid the calling of the PCR reads with MiXCR, one entry per CDR3 protein. The table shows 300,000 to 400,000 distinct CDR3 sequences, with roughly a quarter occurring only once. Source material: naive CD8+ T cells from blood, with Jurkat cell RNA spiked in. The subset is: FACS-sorted CD8+CD4-CCR7+CD45RA+ naive T cells. The receptors stem from a human donor in good health. Some libraries in this study had Jurkat cell RNA spiked in.

CDR3 in amino acids: CARTWTGKNLDTEAFF. CDR3 coding DNA: TGTGCCAGGACTTGGACAGGGAAGAACCTGGACACTGAAGCTTTCTTT. The chain is built from TRBV2 and TRBJ1-1; 8 nucleotides match TRBD1. The CDR3 has 16 amino acids. Trimming removed 9 bases from V and 3 bases from J; junction bases left unmatched: 15. CDR1 is SNHLY and CDR2 is FYNNEI in the germline V gene. Based on the CDR3 plus reference TRBV2 and TRBJ1-1, the full variable domain is EPEVTQTPSHQVTQMGQEVILRCVPISNHLYFYWYRQILGQKVEFLVSFYNNEISEKSEIFDDQFSVERPDGSNFTLKIRSTKLEDSAMYFCARTWTGKNLDTEAFFGQGTRLTVV.

This clonotype showed up many times. The chain is built from TRBV7-8 and TRBJ1-1; 10 positions match TRBD1. Germline V lookup: CDR1 SGHVS, CDR2 FQNEAQ. The CDR3 covers 20 residues. Trimming at V came to 5 bases and at J to 0 bases, leaving 18 bases not matched to a gene. The CDR3 loop is CASSPTEGQGLFLMNTEAFF. DNA of the CDR3: TGTGCCAGCAGCCCAACCGAGGGACAGGGGCTTTTCTTAATGAACACTGAAGCTTTCTTT.

Note on this clonotype: Being one base from a much bigger clone, this may be a read error. The V and J genes are TRBV13 and TRBJ1-1; D is unclear. V lost 1 base and J 0 bases, leaving 9 bases between the germline ends. Germline lookup yields CDR1 PRHDT and CDR2 FYEKMQ (reference sequence). The CDR3 runs 15 residues. This CDR3 reads CASSLEPGLNTEAFF. CDR3 sequence (DNA): TGTGCCAGCAGCTTAGAGCCAGGATTGAACACTGAAGCTTTCTTT.

This clonotype was counted many times. J is TRBJ1-1 and V is TRBV9; TRBD1 might be the D (5 bases). Germline CDR1 reads SGDLS; CDR2 reads YYNGEE. The CDR3 contains 13 residues. V lost 4 bases and J lost 5, with 12 bases in between. DNA of the CDR3: TGTGCCAGCAGCAAAGGGACGGAAACTGAAGCTTTCTTT. Protein sequence: CASSKGTETEAFF.

Turning to this clonotype: A much larger clone differs by one base, so this may be a read error. Without the conserved terminal phenylalanine or tryptophan, this CDR3 likely stems from a read error. The CDR3 DNA reads TGCAGTGCCGACAGGGGAGAAACTGAAGCTTTCCTT. Protein product: CSADRGETEAFL. The chain employs TRBV20-1 and TRBJ1-1; 8 nucleotides align to TRBD1. CDR3 length equals 12 residues. After removal of 6 bases from V and 5 bases from J, the junction contained 5 bases not matched to a gene. Germline loops: CDR1 DFQATT, CDR2 SNEGSKA (reference sequence).

Concerning this clonotype: The final CDR3 position lacks the conserved phenylalanine or tryptophan, pointing to a likely read error. The chain joins TRBV4-2 to TRBJ2-7; 11 bases are a match to TRBD2. The length of the CDR3 is 15 residues. CDR1 is LGHNA, CDR2 YNFKEQ, per germline. J was trimmed by 3 bases and V by 1 base; bases with no gene match: 2. CDR3 sequence: CASSQGLAGRYEQYL. The CDR3 coding sequence is TGTGCCAGCAGCCAAGGACTAGCGGGACGCTACGAGCAGTACCTC.

In this sample, this clonotype turned up many times. This chain joins TRBV19 and TRBJ2-7; D may correspond to TRBD1 or TRBD2 (5 bases each). V gave up 5 bases and J gave up 3 bases, with 11 bases separating them. The CDR3 covers 13 residues. Germline V gene lookup returns CDR1 LNHDA and CDR2 SQIVND (reference sequence). The CDR3 DNA reads TGTGCCAGTAGTCCGGGACGGCTCTACGAGCAGTACTTC. It yields the protein CASSPGRLYEQYF.

Concerning this clonotype: A clone one base away is much larger, so this may be a read error. The rearrangement joins TRBV27 to TRBJ2-1; TRBD2 aligns across 8 bases. From germline, CDR1 is MNHEY and CDR2 SMNVEV (reference sequence). This CDR3 has 15 amino acids. The CDR3 sequence is CASSLWSGGGNEQSF. Written as DNA, the CDR3 is TGTGCCAGCAGTTTATGGTCCGGGGGGGGCAATGAGCAGTCCTTC.

This clonotype came up a few times. The CDR3 DNA is TGTGCCAGCAGATCGGGACAGGGTATCGATGAGCAGTTCTTC. The encoded protein is CASRSGQGIDEQFF. V usage is TRBV11-2 and J usage is TRBJ2-1; 9 bases align to TRBD1. CDR1 SGHAT and CDR2 FQNNGV come from the germline V gene. V was pared by 6 bases and J by 8 bases, with 8 bases of the junction left unmatched. The CDR3 length is 14 residues.

The rearrangement uses TRBV15 and TRBJ2-3; 8 bases line up with TRBD1. This CDR3 comprises 19 residues. CDR1 and CDR2 (germline): LNHNV, YYDKDF (reference sequence). V was pared by 4 bases and J by 4 bases, with 19 bases of the junction left unmatched. Written as DNA, the CDR3 is TGTGCCACCAGCACCCTCACCCCGGGCCTACAGGGGGACGCAGATACGCAGTATTTT. Translating gives CATSTLTPGLQGDADTQYF. Based on the CDR3 plus reference TRBV15 and TRBJ2-3, the full variable domain is DAMVIQNPRYQVTQFGKPVTLSCSQTLNHNVMYWYQQKSSQAPKLLFHYYDKDFNNEADTPDNFQSRRPNTSFCFLDIRSPGLGDTAMYLCATSTLTPGLQGDADTQYFGPGTRLTVL.

This chain links TRBV6-2 or TRBV6-3 with TRBJ1-1; 7 bases match TRBD1. The CDR3 is 13 amino acids. The germline V gene has CDR1 MNHEY and CDR2 SVGEGT. Trimming took 7 bases from V and 0 from J; bases not matched to a gene: 2. The CDR3 here is CASTQGMNTEAFF. In DNA form, the CDR3 reads TGTGCCAGCACACAGGGGATGAACACTGAAGCTTTCTTT.

The rearrangement joins TRBV6-2 or TRBV6-3 to TRBJ1-5; maybe TRBD1 (6 bases). The V end lost 5 bases, the J end lost 5 bases, and 25 bases lay between the germline ends. Germline CDR1 is MNHEY and CDR2 is SVGEGT. CDR3 length: 18 residues. CDR3 region: CASSGGAILNWADQPQHF. In DNA, the CDR3 is TGTGCCAGCAGTGGGGGGGCGATATTAAATTGGGCCGATCAGCCCCAGCATTTT.

V is TRBV12-3 or TRBV12-4 and J is TRBJ1-5; tentative D call: TRBD1 (5 bases). The CDR3 covers 15 residues. V lost 6 bases and J lost 2, with 14 bases in between. Written as DNA, the CDR3 is TGTGCCAGCAGCCCCCCCAGGGCCGGCAATCAGCCCCAGCATTTT. This translates into CASSPPRAGNQPQHF.

About this clonotype itself: A much larger clone is a single base away; this may be a read error. This chain joins TRBV19 and TRBJ1-5; tentative D call: TRBD1 (6 bases). V was trimmed by 5 bases and J by 5 bases, leaving 19 bases between them. The germline V gene encodes CDR1 LNHDA and CDR2 SQIVND (reference sequence). The CDR3 is made up of 16 amino acids. The CDR3 spells CASSPPRGPGDQPQHF. For the CDR3, the DNA is TGTGCCAGTAGTCCACCCCGCGGGCCAGGGGATCAGCCCCAGCATTTT. Full variable domain (remainder filled in from reference TRBV19 and TRBJ1-5): DGGITQSPKYLFRKEGQNVTLSCEQNLNHDAMYWYRQDPGQGLRLIYYSQIVNDFQKGDIAEGYSVSREKKESFPLTVTSAQKNPTAFYLCASSPPRGPGDQPQHFGDGTRLSIL.

This clonotype was counted between two and nine times. The rearrangement links TRBV11-3 to TRBJ2-2; 7 bases map to TRBD2. V was clipped by 2 bases and J by 1 base; unmatched bases: 4. Germline V CDR1 and CDR2: SGHNT, YENEEA. The CDR3 spans 16 residues. CDR3 region: CASSLKLAMNTGELFF. CDR3 nucleotides: TGTGCCAGCAGCTTAAAACTAGCGATGAACACCGGGGAGCTGTTTTTT.

The chain recombines TRBV10-2 with TRBJ2-5; no definite D call. V was cut by 8 bases and J by 3 bases, with 7 bases left in between. This CDR3 has 11 amino acids. Germline assignment: CDR1 WSHSY and CDR2 SAAADI. DNA for the CDR3: TGCGCCAGCCGGCGCAAAGAGACCCAGTACTTC. The encoded protein is CASRRKETQYF.

The chain is built from TRBV9 and TRBJ2-2, with D uncertain. CDR3 length: 12 amino acids. Germline assignment: CDR1 SGDLS and CDR2 YYNGEE. Trimming removed 4 bases from V and 9 bases from J, with 10 bases in between. DNA of the CDR3: TGTGCCAGCAGCTCCGATGGGTGGGAGCTGTTTTTT. Residues: CASSSDGWELFF.

V and J are TRBV19 and TRBJ1-5, with 8 bases that match TRBD1. The CDR3 runs to 15 residues. V shed 7 bases and J 2 bases; nucleotides not matched to a gene: 7. Germline V gives CDR1 LNHDA, CDR2 SQIVND (reference sequence). CDR3 amino acids: CASMDRAVGNQPQHF. The DNA for the CDR3 is TGTGCCAGTATGGACAGGGCGGTGGGCAATCAGCCCCAGCATTTT.